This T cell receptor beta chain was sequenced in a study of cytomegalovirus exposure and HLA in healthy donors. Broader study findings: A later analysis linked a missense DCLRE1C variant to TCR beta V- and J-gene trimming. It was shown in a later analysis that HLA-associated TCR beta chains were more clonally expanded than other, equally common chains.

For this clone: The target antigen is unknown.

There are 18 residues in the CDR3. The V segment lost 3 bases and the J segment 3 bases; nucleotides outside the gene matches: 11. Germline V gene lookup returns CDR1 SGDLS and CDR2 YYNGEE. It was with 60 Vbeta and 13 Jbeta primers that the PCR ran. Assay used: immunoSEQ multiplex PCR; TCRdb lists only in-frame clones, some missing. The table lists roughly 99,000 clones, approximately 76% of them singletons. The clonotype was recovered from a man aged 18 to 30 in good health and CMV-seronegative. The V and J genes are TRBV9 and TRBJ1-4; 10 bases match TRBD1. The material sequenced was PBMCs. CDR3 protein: CASSAESGQGVANEKLFF. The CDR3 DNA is TGTGCCAGCAGCGCCGAGTCTGGACAGGGGGTCGCTAATGAAAAACTGTTTTTT. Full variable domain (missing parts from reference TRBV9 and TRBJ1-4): DSGVTQTPKHLITATGQRVTLRCSPRSGDLSVYWYQQSLDQGLQFLIQYYNGEERAKGNILERFSAQQFPDLHSELNLSSLELGDSALYFCASSAESGQGVANEKLFFGSGTQLSVL.